These 29 T cell receptor beta chains originate from one sample sequenced in a study of T cell repertoires in cytomegalovirus infection. No antigen has been assigned to these receptors. TCRdb ran MiXCR on the reads and lists one entry per CDR3 protein. The sample lists approximately 730,000 distinct CDR3 sequences; roughly 30% were seen once. Specimen: cultured PBMCs, collected from culture after CMV antigen stimulation. Every receptor here comes from a human donor in good health (CMV status not recorded). Some clones in this sample may be carry-over from other donors' samples.

The chain links TRBV12-3 or TRBV12-4 to TRBJ2-1, with D perhaps matching TRBD2 (5 bases). V shed 6 bases and J shed 3 bases, with 18 bases lying between them. The CDR3 is made up of 16 amino acids. The CDR3 loop reads CASRYLPGTDYNEQFF. The CDR3 DNA is TGTGCCAGCAGATACCTCCCGGGAACGGACTACAATGAGCAGTTCTTC.

This rearrangement joins TRBV7-8 to TRBJ2-1, with D unclear. The V end was cut by 1 base, the J end by 13 bases, with 11 bases between. In germline, CDR1 is SGHVS, CDR2 FQNEAQ. There are 12 residues in the CDR3. The CDR3 loop is CASSLGLADQFF. CDR3 bases: TGTGCCAGCAGCTTAGGATTGGCAGATCAGTTCTTC.

This clonotype was seen more than once but under ten times. This chain connects TRBV12-3 or TRBV12-4 to TRBJ2-5; 7 nucleotides line up with TRBD2. The V and J ends lost 0 bases and 2 bases, in that order; junction bases with no gene match: 3. This CDR3 region has 15 residues. The CDR3 region is CASSLAGGEQETQYF. The CDR3 DNA reads as TGTGCCAGCAGTTTAGCGGGGGGGGAACAAGAGACCCAGTACTTC.

This clonotype has just a few counts. The genes are TRBV4-2 and TRBJ2-2; D not resolved. V shed 0 bases and J shed 7 bases, with 12 bases lying between them. Germline V gene sequence: CDR1 LGHNA, CDR2 YNFKEQ. CDR3 length: 15 residues. The CDR3 region is CASSQELGLGGELFF. The DNA for the CDR3 is TGTGCCAGCAGCCAAGAGTTGGGGTTGGGCGGGGAGCTGTTTTTT.

This CDR3 reads CASSPFPLRETQYF. CDR3 nucleotides: TGCGCCAGCAGCCCCTTCCCCCTCCGAGAGACCCAGTACTTC. This chain joins TRBV4-1 and TRBJ2-5; D unclear. The germline V gene encodes CDR1 MGHRA and CDR2 YSYEKL. Trimming left V 4 bases short and J 4 bases short, with 13 bases between. CDR3 size: 14 residues.

V and J are TRBV28 and TRBJ1-5; TRBD1 might be the D (5 bases). Per germline, CDR1 MDHEN and CDR2 SYDVKM. Trimming left V 10 bases short and J 0 bases short, with 19 bases between. The CDR3 is 16 residues long. CDR3 nucleotides: TGTGCCATCAATCGGGGCGGATCTTATAGCAATCAGCCCCAGCATTTT. Encoded protein: CAINRGGSYSNQPQHF.

The chain carries TRBV2 and TRBJ2-3, with 7 bases lining up with TRBD2. Germline V lookup: CDR1 SNHLY, CDR2 FYNNEI. Losses at the gene ends were 4 bases for V and 2 bases for J; bases not matched to a gene: 12. The length of the CDR3 is 17 residues. The CDR3 spells CASSVYGLAEATDTQYF. Here the CDR3 DNA reads TGTGCCAGCAGTGTATACGGTCTAGCGGAAGCCACAGATACGCAGTATTTT.

The chain carries TRBV19 and TRBJ2-3, with 7 bases that match TRBD1. The length of the CDR3 is 15 residues. Germline CDR1 and CDR2: LNHDA and SQIVND (reference sequence). V gave up 5 bases and J gave up 2 bases; unmatched junction bases: 7. The chain's CDR3 is CASSLSTGYTDTQYF. The CDR3 DNA reads TGTGCCAGTAGTCTCTCGACAGGGTACACAGATACGCAGTATTTT.

The chain joins TRBV4-1 to TRBJ1-2, with a tentative D call TRBD1 (5 bases). This CDR3 contains 16 residues. The V and J ends lost 1 base and 2 bases respectively, with 14 bases between them. CDR1 MGHRA and CDR2 YSYEKL come from the germline V gene. CDR3: CASSQGGGRRNYGYTF. Written as DNA, the CDR3 is TGCGCCAGCAGCCAAGGGGGGGGACGTAGAAACTATGGCTACACCTTC.

The chain carries TRBV6-1 and TRBJ1-2; a possible D gene is TRBD1 (6 bases). This CDR3 contains 14 residues. Germline loops: CDR1 MNHNS, CDR2 SASEGT. The V and J ends lost 5 bases and 7 bases respectively, with 17 bases between them. The chain's CDR3 is CASSTTGKPGGYTF. The CDR3 nucleotides are TGTGCCAGCAGTACAACAGGGAAGCCAGGTGGCTACACCTTC.

This clonotype was recorded a few times. V is TRBV7-6 and J is TRBJ1-4, with unresolved D. The germline gives CDR1 SGHVS, CDR2 FNYEAQ. V was clipped by 2 bases and J by 3 bases, with 4 bases between them. The CDR3 runs 13 residues. CDR3 in amino acids: CASSLLSNEKLFF. The CDR3 DNA reads as TGTGCCAGCAGCTTATTATCTAATGAAAAACTGTTTTTT.

This clonotype was observed at least ten times. V usage is TRBV7-2 and J usage is TRBJ2-5; 7 positions agree with TRBD2. The CDR3 is 16 residues long. J gave up 5 bases and V 1 base, and 10 bases lay outside the gene matches. Germline lookup yields CDR1 SGHTA and CDR2 FQGNSA. The CDR3 nucleotides read TGTGCCAGCAGCTTAGTCGGAGCGGGGCCGCGGGAGACCCAGTACTTC. Residues: CASSLVGAGPRETQYF.

The genes are TRBV6-8 and TRBJ1-2; the D gene is possibly TRBD1 (5 bases). Per germline, CDR1 MNHGY and CDR2 SAAAGT. The CDR3 runs to 14 residues. V was trimmed by 6 bases and J by 6 bases, leaving 17 bases between them. CDR3 nucleotide sequence: TGTGCCAGCAGCCGAGACGGGGGAATCCATGGCTACACCTTC. It is translated as CASSRDGGIHGYTF.

In this sample, this clonotype turned up a few times. The genes are TRBV18 and TRBJ2-3; D is unclear. The CDR3 has 15 residues. From germline, CDR1 is KGHSH and CDR2 LQKENI. The V gene lost 6 bases and the J gene lost 2 bases, with 15 bases spanning the gap. CDR3 sequence reads: CASSLLVTNTDTQYF. The CDR3 coding sequence is TGTGCCAGCTCCCTCTTAGTGACAAACACAGATACGCAGTATTTT.

This clonotype was observed at least ten times. The chain uses TRBV7-2 and TRBJ2-1; TRBD2 matches 12 bases. The trim removed 4 bases at V and 12 bases at J, leaving 13 bases unmatched. The germline V gene encodes CDR1 SGHTA and CDR2 FQGNSA. The CDR3 is made up of 16 amino acids. The CDR3 DNA follows: TGTGCCAGCAGCTCGGGACTAGCGGGCCCAAATTTACGGCAGTTCTTC. It encodes CASSSGLAGPNLRQFF.

This clonotype was counted at least ten times. J is TRBJ1-6 and V is TRBV28; 9 positions match TRBD1. The CDR3 is 13 amino acids. CDR1 and CDR2 (germline): MDHEN, SYDVKM. J was trimmed by 8 bases and V by 8 bases; bases with no gene match: 4. Here the CDR3 DNA reads TGTGCCAGCGAGGGACAGGGTTATTCACCCCTCCACTTT. It specifies CASEGQGYSPLHF.

The rearrangement joins TRBV19 to TRBJ2-3; 7 positions agree with TRBD1. The CDR3 contains 14 residues. The V and J ends lost 1 base and 6 bases, in that order; junction bases with no gene match: 4. Per germline, CDR1 LNHDA and CDR2 SQIVND (reference sequence). Written as DNA, the CDR3 is TGTGCCAGTAGTATAGGGGACAGCATGGATACGCAGTATTTT. Protein sequence: CASSIGDSMDTQYF. Combining the CDR3 with reference TRBV19 and TRBJ2-3 gives the whole variable domain DGGITQSPKYLFRKEGQNVTLSCEQNLNHDAMYWYRQDPGQGLRLIYYSQIVNDFQKGDIAEGYSVSREKKESFPLTVTSAQKNPTAFYLCASSIGDSMDTQYFGPGTRLTVL.

This clonotype was seen a few times. The chain recombines TRBV28 with TRBJ2-7; D not resolved. Deletions cut 5 bases from V and 0 bases from J, with 8 bases between. The CDR3 length is 13 residues. The germline V gene encodes CDR1 MDHEN and CDR2 SYDVKM. CDR3 nucleotides: TGTGCCAGCAGTCAGGAGACCTCCTACGAGCAGTACTTC. It is translated as CASSQETSYEQYF.

This clonotype was seen more than once but under ten times. The chain joins TRBV12-3 or TRBV12-4 to TRBJ2-5; 8 bases are a match to TRBD2. After removal of 3 bases from V and 1 base from J, the junction contained 4 bases not matched to a gene. The CDR3 runs 15 residues. CDR3 DNA sequence: TGTGCCAGCAGTTTGCTAGCGGGCCCCCAAGAGACCCAGTACTTC. It specifies CASSLLAGPQETQYF.

The table lists this clonotype with a few counts. The chain recombines TRBV20-1 with TRBJ1-1; unclear D gene. CDR1 is DFQATT, CDR2 SNEGSKA, per germline (reference sequence). V gave up 6 bases and J gave up 1 base, with 15 bases separating them. This CDR3 is 14 amino acids long. The CDR3 sequence: CSAYLASRNTEAFF. The CDR3 nucleotides read TGCAGTGCCTACCTAGCGAGCCGGAACACTGAAGCTTTCTTT.

As concerns this clonotype: This sequence may be a read error, since a much larger clone differs from it by one base. This rearrangement joins TRBV3-1 to TRBJ1-6, with D perhaps matching TRBD1 (6 bases). The V gene lost 5 bases and the J gene lost 5 bases, with 10 bases spanning the gap. This CDR3 spans 14 amino acids. Per germline, CDR1 LGHDT and CDR2 YNNKEL (reference sequence). The DNA of the CDR3 is TGTGCCAGCAGCGCGGGACACGATAATTCACCCCTCCACTTT. Translating it yields CASSAGHDNSPLHF. Complete variable domain (other parts from reference TRBV3-1 and TRBJ1-6): DTAVSQTPKYLVTQMGNDKSIKCEQNLGHDTMYWYKQDSKKFLKIMFSYNNKELIINETVPNRFSPKSPDKAHLNLHINSLELGDSAVYFCASSAGHDNSPLHFGNGTRLTVT.

J is TRBJ2-3 and V is TRBV5-1; TRBD2 aligns across 10 bases. Trimming removed 0 bases from V and 6 bases from J; junction bases left unmatched: 7. CDR1 SGHRS and CDR2 YFSETQ come from the germline V gene. This CDR3 comprises 16 residues. The CDR3 coding sequence is TGCGCCAGCAGCTTGGTGGCTAGCGGGGGCCTCGATACGCAGTATTTT. It translates to CASSLVASGGLDTQYF.

This clonotype was counted ten times or more. The CDR3 spells CASSPEGDGGVLEAFF. The CDR3 region has the DNA TGTGCCAGCAGCCCCGAAGGGGACGGAGGGGTTTTGGAAGCTTTCTTT. This rearrangement joins TRBV7-8 to TRBJ1-1, with a possible D match to TRBD1 (5 bases). The CDR3 contains 16 residues. The V and J ends lost 5 bases and 8 bases respectively, with 24 bases between them. The germline gives CDR1 SGHVS, CDR2 FQNEAQ.

The chain couples TRBV12-3 or TRBV12-4 to TRBJ2-7; 7 bases align to TRBD1. This CDR3 spans 15 amino acids. Trimming took 6 bases from V and 3 from J; bases not matched to a gene: 11. The CDR3 DNA sequence: TGTGCCAGCAGCCCTCCGGGACAGCCCGACTACGAGCAGTACTTC. Amino acids: CASSPPGQPDYEQYF.

The gene calls are TRBV11-2 and TRBJ2-7, with 7 bases identical to TRBD1. From germline, CDR1 is SGHAT and CDR2 FQNNGV. J lost 2 bases, V lost 4 bases, and 8 bases had no gene match. The CDR3 extends over 15 amino acids. The DNA for the CDR3 is TGTGCCAGCAGCTCAAACGCCGGGACAGCCTACGAGCAGTACTTC. Translating gives CASSSNAGTAYEQYF.

The rearrangement uses TRBV7-3 and TRBJ2-3; D tentatively fits TRBD1 or TRBD2 (7 bases each). Per germline, CDR1 SGHTA and CDR2 FQGTGA. Trimming took 11 bases from V and 5 from J, leaving 17 bases between them. This CDR3 is built from 13 residues. This CDR3 reads CAGRTGEGDTQYF. The CDR3 coding sequence is TGTGCCGGACGAACAGGGGAGGGAGATACGCAGTATTTT.

In DNA form, the CDR3 reads TGTGCCAGCAGTGTATTGGGTATCGAGACCCAGTACTTC. It encodes CASSVLGIETQYF. The rearrangement joins TRBV28 to TRBJ2-5; D uncertain. Trimming left V 5 bases short and J 5 bases short, with 12 bases between. The germline V gene encodes CDR1 MDHEN and CDR2 SYDVKM. There are 13 residues in the CDR3.

This rearrangement joins TRBV18 to TRBJ2-3, with 10 bases matching TRBD2. CDR1 is KGHSH and CDR2 is LQKENI in the germline V gene. The CDR3 length is 16 residues. The ends lost 2 bases at V and 3 bases at J; junction bases unmatched: 5. DNA of the CDR3: TGTGCCAGCTCACCAGTCGGGACTAGCGTAACAGATACGCAGTATTTT. Its protein is CASSPVGTSVTDTQYF.

This clonotype was seen only a few times. The rearrangement uses TRBV6-2 or TRBV6-3 and TRBJ2-7; tentative D call: TRBD1 (6 bases). Trimming pared 7 bases from V and 2 bases from J, leaving 9 bases between. CDR3 length equals 12 residues. CDR1 MNHEY and CDR2 SVGEGT come from the germline V gene. The CDR3 spells CASTGDAYEQYF. In nucleotides, the CDR3 is TGTGCCAGCACAGGGGATGCCTACGAGCAGTACTTC.